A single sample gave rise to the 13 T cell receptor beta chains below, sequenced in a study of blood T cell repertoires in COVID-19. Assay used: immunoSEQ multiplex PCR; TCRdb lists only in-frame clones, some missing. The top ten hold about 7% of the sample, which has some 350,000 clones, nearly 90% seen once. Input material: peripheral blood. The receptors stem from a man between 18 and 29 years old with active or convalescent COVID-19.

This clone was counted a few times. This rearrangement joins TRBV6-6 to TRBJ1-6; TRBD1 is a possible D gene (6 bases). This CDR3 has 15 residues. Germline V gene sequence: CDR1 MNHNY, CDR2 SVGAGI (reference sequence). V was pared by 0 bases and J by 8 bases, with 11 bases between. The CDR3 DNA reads TGTGCCAGCAGTTACTCGTCAGGGGAACATTCACCCCTCCACTTT. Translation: CASSYSSGEHSPLHF.

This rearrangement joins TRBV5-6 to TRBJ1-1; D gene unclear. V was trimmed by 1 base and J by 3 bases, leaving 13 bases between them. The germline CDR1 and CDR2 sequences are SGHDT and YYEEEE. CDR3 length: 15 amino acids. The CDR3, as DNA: TGTGCCAGCAGCTTGTGGGGTGCCGGGGACACTGAAGCTTTCTTT. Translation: CASSLWGAGDTEAFF.

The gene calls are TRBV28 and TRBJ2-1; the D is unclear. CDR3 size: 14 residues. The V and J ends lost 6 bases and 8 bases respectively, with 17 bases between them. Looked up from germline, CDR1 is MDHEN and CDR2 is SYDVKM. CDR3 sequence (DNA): TGTGCCAGCAGCTCACCCCCGGGTTTGTATGAGCAGTTCTTC. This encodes CASSSPPGLYEQFF.

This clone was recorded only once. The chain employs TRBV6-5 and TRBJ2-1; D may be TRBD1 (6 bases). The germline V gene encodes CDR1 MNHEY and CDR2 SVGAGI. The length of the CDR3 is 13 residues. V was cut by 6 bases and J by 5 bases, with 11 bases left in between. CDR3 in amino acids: CASSWGPHNEQFF. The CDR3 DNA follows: TGTGCCAGCAGCTGGGGGCCCCACAATGAGCAGTTCTTC.

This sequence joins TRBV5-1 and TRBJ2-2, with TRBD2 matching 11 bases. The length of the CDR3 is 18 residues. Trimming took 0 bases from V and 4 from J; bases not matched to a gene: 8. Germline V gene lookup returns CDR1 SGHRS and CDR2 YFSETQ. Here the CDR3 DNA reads TGCGCCAGCAGCTTGGTTAGCGGGAGGGCCTCGCGCACCGGGGAGCTGTTTTTT. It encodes CASSLVSGRASRTGELFF.

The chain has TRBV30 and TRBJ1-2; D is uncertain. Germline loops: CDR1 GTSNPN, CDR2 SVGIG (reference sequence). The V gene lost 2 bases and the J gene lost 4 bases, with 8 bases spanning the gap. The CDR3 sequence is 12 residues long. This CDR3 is CAWSSGVYGYTF. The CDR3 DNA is TGTGCCTGGAGTTCCGGGGTCTATGGCTACACCTTC.

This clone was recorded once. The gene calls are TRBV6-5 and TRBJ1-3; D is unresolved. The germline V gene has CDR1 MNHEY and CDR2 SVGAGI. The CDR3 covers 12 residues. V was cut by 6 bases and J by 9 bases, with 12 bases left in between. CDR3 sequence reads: CASSQGGVTIYF. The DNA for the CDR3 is TGTGCCAGCAGCCAAGGAGGAGTCACCATATATTTT.

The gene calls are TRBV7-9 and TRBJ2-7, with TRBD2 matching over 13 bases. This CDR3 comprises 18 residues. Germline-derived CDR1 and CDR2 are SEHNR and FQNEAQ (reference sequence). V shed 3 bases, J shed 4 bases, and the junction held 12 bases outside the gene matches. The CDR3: CASSFSLGWTSGGYEQYF. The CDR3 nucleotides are TGTGCCAGCAGCTTCTCCCTTGGGTGGACTAGCGGGGGATACGAGCAGTACTTC.

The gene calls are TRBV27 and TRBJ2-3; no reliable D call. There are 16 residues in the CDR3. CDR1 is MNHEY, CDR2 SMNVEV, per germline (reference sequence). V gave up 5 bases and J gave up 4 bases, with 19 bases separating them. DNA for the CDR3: TGTGCCAGCAGTCTATTGACGCGGTCGGCCCCAGATACGCAGTATTTT. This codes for CASSLLTRSAPDTQYF.

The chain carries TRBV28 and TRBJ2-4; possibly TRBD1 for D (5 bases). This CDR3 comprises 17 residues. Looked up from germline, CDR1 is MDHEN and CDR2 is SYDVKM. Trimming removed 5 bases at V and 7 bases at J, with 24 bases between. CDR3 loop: CASSQTMGGQGRNIQYF. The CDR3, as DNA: TGTGCCAGCAGTCAAACGATGGGTGGGCAGGGAAGGAACATTCAGTACTTC. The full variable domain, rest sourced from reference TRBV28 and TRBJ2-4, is DVKVTQSSRYLVKRTGEKVFLECVQDMDHENMFWYRQDPGLGLRLIYFSYDVKMKEKGDIPEGYSVSREKKERFSLILESASTNQTSMYLCASSQTMGGQGRNIQYFGAGTRLSVL.

The CDR3 region has the DNA TGTGCCAGCAGCTACGCCGGGACAGGCGCCTACGAGCAGTACTTC. Amino acids: CASSYAGTGAYEQYF. The rearrangement uses TRBV7-3 and TRBJ2-7, with 8 bases that match TRBD1. CDR1 is SGHTA, CDR2 FQGTGA, per germline. The length of the CDR3 is 15 residues. J was trimmed by 2 bases and V by 4 bases; bases with no gene match: 7.

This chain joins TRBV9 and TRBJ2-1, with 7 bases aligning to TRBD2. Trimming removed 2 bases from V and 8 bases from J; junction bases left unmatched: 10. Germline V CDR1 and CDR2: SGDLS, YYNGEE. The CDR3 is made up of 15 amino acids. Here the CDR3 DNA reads TGTGCCAGCAGCGTGGGGGGGATTTTCAGCGATGAGCAGTTCTTC. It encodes CASSVGGIFSDEQFF.

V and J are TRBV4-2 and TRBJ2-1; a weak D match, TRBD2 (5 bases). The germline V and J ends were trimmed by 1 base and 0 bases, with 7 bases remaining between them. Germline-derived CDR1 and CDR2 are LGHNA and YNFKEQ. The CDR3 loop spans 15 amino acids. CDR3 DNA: TGTGCCAGCAGCCAAGGGACTGGCTCCTACAATGAGCAGTTCTTC. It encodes CASSQGTGSYNEQFF.